This passage covers 12 T cell receptor beta chains from one sample sequenced in a study of T-cell reconstitution after alpha-beta-depleted transplantation in children. Preparation of the TCRbeta library used unique molecular identifiers. TCRdb ran MiXCR on the PCR reads and lists one entry per CDR3 protein. The data show some 240,000 distinct CDR3 sequences, approximately 9.9% seen once. The source material was PBMCs from the stem cell graft donor, sampled from the stem cell graft. Every receptor here comes from a human donor who donated a stem cell graft to a child with SCID.

There are many counts of this clonotype. The chain joins TRBV25-1 to TRBJ2-2; 9 bases agree with TRBD1. Germline V lookup: CDR1 MGHDK, CDR2 SYGVNS. The CDR3 has 14 amino acids. Trimming at V came to 6 bases and at J to 6 bases, leaving 5 bases not matched to a gene. CDR3 DNA sequence: TGTGCCAGCAGGGGATGGGACAGGGCCGGGGAGCTGTTTTTT. It is translated as CASRGWDRAGELFF. The entire variable domain, with the rest obtained from reference TRBV25-1 and TRBJ2-2, is as follows: EADIYQTPRYLVIGTGKKITLECSQTMGHDKMYWYQQDPGMELHLIHYSYGVNSTEKGDLSSESTVSRIRTEHFPLTLESARPSHTSQYLCASRGWDRAGELFFGEGSRLTVL.

This clonotype appeared a few times. The chain carries TRBV18 and TRBJ2-7, with TRBD2 as a possible D gene (5 bases). V lost 7 bases and J lost 7, with 14 bases in between. The CDR3 has 12 residues. Germline CDR1 reads KGHSH; CDR2 reads LQKENI. CDR3 protein: CASWASLGEQYF. The CDR3 DNA follows: TGTGCCAGCTGGGCTAGCCTCGGGGAGCAGTACTTC.

This clonotype was observed many times. The V gene is TRBV5-5, the J gene TRBJ2-7, with TRBD1 as a possible D gene (6 bases). V was cut by 3 bases and J by 4 bases, with 11 bases left in between. Germline V lookup: CDR1 SGHKS, CDR2 YYEKEE (reference sequence). The CDR3 has 13 amino acids. CDR3 loop: CASSYPQGYEQYF. CDR3 DNA: TGTGCCAGCAGCTACCCTCAGGGGTACGAGCAGTACTTC.

CDR3 in DNA: TGTGCCAGCAAGGGGGACGGCTACGAGCAGTACTTC. Protein product: CASKGDGYEQYF. The V and J genes are TRBV2 and TRBJ2-7; tentatively, D is TRBD1 (6 bases). This CDR3 is 12 amino acids long. V was pared by 7 bases and J by 3 bases, with 10 bases between. The germline gives CDR1 SNHLY, CDR2 FYNNEI.

This clonotype was detected many times. This chain connects TRBV5-1 to TRBJ2-6; D uncertain. The CDR3 is 16 amino acids. Germline V gives CDR1 SGHRS, CDR2 YFSETQ. The germline V and J ends were trimmed by 1 base and 0 bases, with 8 bases remaining between them. The CDR3 loop is CASSLPEDSGANVLTF. For the CDR3, the DNA is TGCGCCAGCAGCTTGCCCGAAGACTCTGGGGCCAACGTCCTGACTTTC.

This clonotype was observed many times. The chain recombines TRBV19 with TRBJ1-1, with D tentatively TRBD1 (5 bases). This CDR3 contains 14 residues. Between the trimmed V and J ends, which lost 7 bases and 5 bases, there was a span of 17 bases. Germline assignment: CDR1 LNHDA and CDR2 SQIVND (reference sequence). The CDR3 here is CASTRGPGGTEAFF. CDR3 in DNA: TGTGCCAGTACCCGCGGGCCGGGGGGGACTGAAGCTTTCTTT.

This clonotype was seen repeatedly, ten times or more. As DNA, the CDR3 is TGTGCCAGCAGCTCGAGCACCGGGACGGTCAACTCGCGTAACACTGAAGCTTTCTTT. It translates to CASSSSTGTVNSRNTEAFF. The rearrangement uses TRBV11-2 and TRBJ1-1; a possible D gene is TRBD1 (5 bases). Trimming took 4 bases from V and 2 from J, leaving 26 bases between them. There are 19 residues in the CDR3. CDR1 and CDR2 (germline): SGHAT, FQNNGV. The entire variable domain, with the rest obtained from reference TRBV11-2 and TRBJ1-1, is as follows: EAGVAQSPRYKIIEKRQSVAFWCNPISGHATLYWYQQILGQGPKLLIQFQNNGVVDDSQLPKDRFSAERLKGVDSTLKIQPAKLEDSAVYLCASSSSTGTVNSRNTEAFFGQGTRLTVV.

In this sample, this clonotype turned up many times. The J gene is TRBJ2-1, the V gene TRBV20-1; 11 nucleotides match TRBD2. CDR3 length equals 12 residues. The V and J ends lost 0 bases and 16 bases, in that order; junction bases with no gene match: 5. Germline-derived CDR1 and CDR2 are DFQATT and SNEGSKA (reference sequence). The CDR3 reads CSARDSGLAAFF. CDR3 sequence (DNA): TGCAGTGCTAGAGATTCGGGACTAGCGGCTTTCTTC.

The table lists this clonotype with many counts. The rearrangement uses TRBV5-1 and TRBJ1-2; D might be TRBD1 (6 bases). This CDR3 comprises 15 residues. Germline V lookup: CDR1 SGHRS, CDR2 YFSETQ. The V end was cut by 6 bases, the J end by 2 bases, with 17 bases between. CDR3 in DNA: TGCGCCAGCACCGTTACCGGGGGCTCCAACTATGGCTACACCTTC. Its protein is CASTVTGGSNYGYTF.

The V and J genes are TRBV2 and TRBJ1-2, with 10 bases matching TRBD1. From germline, CDR1 is SNHLY and CDR2 FYNNEI. V trimming: 4 bases; J trimming: 9 bases; junction bases outside the gene matches: 8. The CDR3 spans 14 residues. The CDR3 sequence is CASSGRQGAERYTF. Here the CDR3 DNA reads TGTGCCAGCAGTGGTAGACAGGGGGCTGAACGCTACACCTTC.

This clonotype has at least ten counts. The rearrangement links TRBV3-1 to TRBJ1-6; D is possibly TRBD1 (5 bases). The CDR3 loop spans 20 amino acids. Trimming removed 0 bases from V and 3 bases from J, with 21 bases in between. The germline V gene has CDR1 LGHDT and CDR2 YNNKEL (reference sequence). CDR3 in amino acids: CASSQDFGGEGPYYNSPLHF. Here the CDR3 DNA reads TGTGCCAGCAGCCAAGATTTCGGAGGAGAGGGGCCATACTATAATTCACCCCTCCACTTT.

This clonotype showed up many times. The chain has TRBV5-1 and TRBJ2-2, with 7 nucleotides matching TRBD1. There are 16 residues in the CDR3. V was pared by 4 bases and J by 6 bases, with 12 bases of the junction left unmatched. The germline gives CDR1 SGHRS, CDR2 YFSETQ. In DNA, the CDR3 is TGCGCCAGCAGCCCAAGGACAGGAGCCGACGCCGGGGAGCTGTTTTTT. It translates to CASSPRTGADAGELFF.